The 8 T cell receptor beta chains given below trace back to one sample, sequenced in a study of human T cells and chemical hapten exposure. TCRdb fed the 5' RACE reads into MiXCR, producing one record per CDR3 protein. The sample records tens of thousands of distinct CDR3 sequences, more than 7.5% being singletons. Unfractionated whole blood yielded the extracted total RNA. Every receptor here comes from a male donor in good health.

This clonotype was seen a few times. The chain has TRBV25-1 and TRBJ2-6; 7 nucleotides align to TRBD1. From germline, CDR1 is MGHDK and CDR2 SYGVNS. The CDR3 loop spans 14 amino acids. Trimming cost V 5 bases and J 4 bases; bases outside gene matches: 2. In DNA, the CDR3 is TGTGCCAGCAGTCAGGGGGACGGGGCCAACGTCCTGACTTTC. Its protein is CASSQGDGANVLTF.

The V call is TRBV2, the J call TRBJ2-3; a possible D gene is TRBD2 (5 bases). Per the germline V gene, CDR1 is SNHLY and CDR2 is FYNNEI. The CDR3 is made up of 15 amino acids. Trimming stripped 3 bases from V and 0 bases from J, with 10 bases between. Written as DNA, the CDR3 is TGTGCCAGCAGTGAGCGGGTCCCTAGCACAGATACGCAGTATTTT. This codes for CASSERVPSTDTQYF.

The chain joins TRBV27 to TRBJ1-5; D is perhaps TRBD1 (6 bases). The V gene lost 2 bases and the J gene lost 11 bases, with 19 bases spanning the gap. Germline-derived CDR1 and CDR2 are MNHEY and SMNVEV (reference sequence). This CDR3 is built from 15 residues. The CDR3 spells CASSLLGGDWSAQHF. DNA of the CDR3: TGTGCCAGCAGTTTACTAGGGGGAGACTGGTCCGCCCAGCATTTT.

This chain uses TRBV4-3 with TRBJ2-3, with 8 bases fitting TRBD2. V was pared by 1 base and J by 1 base, with 1 base of the junction left unmatched. Germline CDR1 LGHNA, CDR2 YSLEER. The CDR3 sequence is 15 residues long. CDR3 region: CASSQAAGGTDTQYF. CDR3 coding DNA: TGCGCCAGCAGCCAAGCAGCGGGGGGCACAGATACGCAGTATTTT.

This clonotype has just a few counts. V and J are TRBV4-2 and TRBJ2-3, with TRBD2 matching 13 bases. CDR3 length: 16 amino acids. In germline, CDR1 is LGHNA, CDR2 YNFKEQ. Trimming removed 4 bases from V and 5 bases from J; junction bases left unmatched: 6. This chain's CDR3 is CASSPRTSGSVDTQYF. As DNA, the CDR3 is TGTGCCAGCAGCCCCCGGACTAGCGGGAGTGTAGATACGCAGTATTTT.

This clonotype has ten or more counts. The chain uses TRBV20-1 and TRBJ2-5; 10 bases match TRBD2. This CDR3 region has 14 residues. The germline V gene has CDR1 DFQATT and CDR2 SNEGSKA (reference sequence). After removal of 5 bases from V and 5 bases from J, the junction contained 8 bases not matched to a gene. The CDR3 is CSAASGRASETQYF. The CDR3 DNA reads TGCAGTGCTGCAAGCGGGAGGGCCTCGGAGACCCAGTACTTC.

The chain joins TRBV7-2 to TRBJ2-3; 7 bases are a match to TRBD1. Unmatched junction bases numbered 9, after V lost 5 bases and J lost 1 base. Germline V gene sequence: CDR1 SGHTA, CDR2 FQGNSA. This CDR3 has 16 residues. This chain's CDR3 is CASSGRTGLRTDTQYF. The CDR3 DNA reads as TGTGCCAGCAGCGGCAGGACAGGCCTACGCACAGATACGCAGTATTTT.

The chain links TRBV6-2 or TRBV6-3 to TRBJ2-5; D is unclear. Looked up from germline, CDR1 is MNHEY and CDR2 is SVGEGT. This CDR3 is 14 amino acids long. The V end was cut by 6 bases, the J end by 0 bases, with 11 bases between. CDR3 loop: CASSLQPHQETQYF. CDR3 DNA: TGTGCCAGCAGCCTCCAACCGCACCAAGAGACCCAGTACTTC.